This T cell receptor (beta chain) came from a study of T-cell memory formation after mild COVID-19. V dropped 1 base and J dropped 4; count of bases not matched to a gene: 3. CDR1 and CDR2 from the germline V gene are LGHNA and YSLEER. The CDR3 is made up of 16 amino acids. From 5'RACE with constant-segment primers came TCR alpha and TCR beta cDNA libraries that carried sample barcodes and UMIs. Via MiXCR, TCRdb re-called the 5' RACE reads, giving one row per CDR3 protein. This table has about 90,000 distinct CDR3 sequences, about 15% appearing once. This clonotype came up a few times. This receptor was taken from a man younger than 35 who had mild COVID-19 (a few samples of this study predate the infection). Cell type and time point are not known. The sequenced material came from PBMCs or a T cell subset sorted from them (not recorded which). The chain employs TRBV4-3 and TRBJ2-3; 12 nucleotides match TRBD2. DNA of the CDR3: TGCGCCAGCAGCCAAGTGGCTAGCGGGGGGGCAGATACGCAGTATTTT. The encoded protein is CASSQVASGGADTQYF.